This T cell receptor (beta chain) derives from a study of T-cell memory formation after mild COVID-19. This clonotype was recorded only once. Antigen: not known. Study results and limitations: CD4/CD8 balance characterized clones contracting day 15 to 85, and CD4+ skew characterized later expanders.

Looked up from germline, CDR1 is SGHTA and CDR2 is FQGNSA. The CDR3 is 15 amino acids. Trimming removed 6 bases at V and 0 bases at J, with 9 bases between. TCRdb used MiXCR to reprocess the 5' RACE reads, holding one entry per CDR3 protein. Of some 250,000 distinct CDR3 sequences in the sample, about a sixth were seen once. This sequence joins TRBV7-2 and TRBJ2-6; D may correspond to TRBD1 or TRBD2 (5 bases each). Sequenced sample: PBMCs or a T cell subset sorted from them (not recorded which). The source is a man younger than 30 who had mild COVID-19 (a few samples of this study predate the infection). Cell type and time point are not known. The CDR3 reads CASRRGGSGANVLTF. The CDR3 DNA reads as TGTGCCAGCAGGAGGGGTGGCTCTGGGGCCAACGTCCTGACTTTC.